The 2 T cell receptor beta chains reported below all come from one sample, sequenced in a study of cytomegalovirus exposure and HLA in healthy donors. In the PCR, 60 Vbeta and 13 Jbeta primers were used. Data came from immunoSEQ multiplex PCR; TCRdb stores just in-frame clones and leaves some out. Here the sample spans 130,000 to 150,000 clones, about 80% being singletons. Material for sequencing was PBMCs. The receptors originated from a man in his forties in good health and CMV-seropositive.

V gene TRBV10-2 combines with J gene TRBJ2-2, with TRBD2 matching over 11 bases. V shed 10 bases and J 0 bases; nucleotides not matched to a gene: 4. The germline V gene encodes CDR1 WSHSY and CDR2 SAAADI. The CDR3 has 15 amino acids. The CDR3 loop is CATRLAGPNTGELFF. CDR3 nucleotides: TGCGCCACAAGACTAGCGGGGCCGAACACCGGGGAGCTGTTTTTT.

A few counts support this clone. The rearrangement uses TRBV7-9 and TRBJ1-1; 9 positions agree with TRBD1. Per the germline V gene, CDR1 is SEHNR and CDR2 is FQNEAQ (reference sequence). The CDR3 runs to 15 residues. Germline trimming cut 8 bases from V and 2 bases from J; bases unmatched to any gene: 9. CDR3 region: CASARQGDRNTEAFF. CDR3 DNA: TGTGCCAGCGCCCGACAGGGGGACCGAAACACTGAAGCTTTCTTT.